This TCR beta chain was recorded in a study of shared clonotypes between healthy human individuals. On the study more broadly: The study used three CD4 naive, three CD4 memory, two CD8 naive and one CD8 memory plate per donor.

Study-level findings and limits: The study found about 5.1% of naive CD4 clonotypes shared across a few donors.

Clones were sequenced by immunoSEQ multiplex PCR, and TCRdb holds only the in-frame ones, with some missing. The sample lists 2 million to 3 million clones, roughly 93% occurring once. With respect to this clone: Its specificity is unknown.

The CDR3 length is 14 residues. Trimming cost V 4 bases and J 4 bases; bases outside gene matches: 4. Germline V gives CDR1 MNHNS, CDR2 SASEGT. The J gene is TRBJ1-2, the V gene TRBV6-1; 9 nucleotides match TRBD1. The sample was naive CD4+ T cells from PBMCs. Sample subset: CD45RA+ positively selected. The sequence derives from a man between 18 and 35 years old in good health. Some clones in this sample may be carry-over from other donors' samples. In DNA form, the CDR3 reads TGTGCCAGCAGTGCCGGGACAGGGACCTATGGCTACACCTTC. Translating it yields CASSAGTGTYGYTF.